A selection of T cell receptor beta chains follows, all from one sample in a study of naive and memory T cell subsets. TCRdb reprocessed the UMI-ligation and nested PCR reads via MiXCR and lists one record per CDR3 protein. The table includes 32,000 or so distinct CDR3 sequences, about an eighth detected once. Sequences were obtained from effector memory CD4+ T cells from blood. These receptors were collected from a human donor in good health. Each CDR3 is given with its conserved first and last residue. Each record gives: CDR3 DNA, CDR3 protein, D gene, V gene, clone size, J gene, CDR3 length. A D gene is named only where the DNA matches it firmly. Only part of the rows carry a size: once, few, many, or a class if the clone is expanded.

DNA: TGCAGCGTTAGCGGACAGAGCTCCTACAATGAGCAGTTCTTC
CDR3: CSVSGQSSYNEQFF
D: NA
V: TRBV29-1
size: many
J: TRBJ2-1
length: 14

DNA: TGTGCCAGCTGGGGAGGTAGCGGTTGGGAGACCCAGTACTTC
CDR3: CASWGGSGWETQYF
D: NA
V: TRBV2
size: NA
J: TRBJ2-5
length: 14

DNA: TGTGCCAGCAGTTACTCCCGGACAGAGTACAATGAGCAGTTCTTC
CDR3: CASSYSRTEYNEQFF
D: NA
V: TRBV6-6
size: many
J: TRBJ2-1
length: 15

DNA: TGCAGTGCCTACGGACTGAACACTGAAGCTTTCTTT
CDR3: CSAYGLNTEAFF
D: NA
V: TRBV20-1
size: few
J: TRBJ1-1
length: 12

DNA: TGCAGTGCCGGGACAGCGATTAGCAATCAGCCCCAGCATTTT
CDR3: CSAGTAISNQPQHF
D: TRBD1
V: TRBV20-1
size: many
J: TRBJ1-5
length: 14

DNA: TGTGCCTGGAGTGTTCACAGGGAGGATCAGCCCCAGCATTTT
CDR3: CAWSVHREDQPQHF
D: NA
V: TRBV30
size: few
J: TRBJ1-5
length: 14

DNA: TGTGCCAGCAGCTTAAATTCCGGGACAGGGGTTGGAGAGACCCAGTACTTC
CDR3: CASSLNSGTGVGETQYF
D: TRBD1
V: TRBV7-9
size: many
J: TRBJ2-5
length: 17

DNA: TGTGCCAGCAGTTTCTTGCAGGGGTGGCCCCAGCATTTT
CDR3: CASSFLQGWPQHF
D: NA
V: TRBV6-2/TRBV6-3
size: few
J: TRBJ1-5
length: 13

DNA: TGTGCCAGCAGCTCGTATCAGGGGGCTAATGAAAAACTGTTTTTT
CDR3: CASSSYQGANEKLFF
D: TRBD1
V: TRBV7-9
size: few
J: TRBJ1-4
length: 15

DNA: TGCAGTGCTAGAGATAGGAGAGGTGAAAAACTGTTTTTT
CDR3: CSARDRRGEKLFF
D: NA
V: TRBV20-1
size: once
J: TRBJ1-4
length: 13

DNA: TGTGCCTGGGCAGGGGTTCCGTCGGAGACCCAGTACTTC
CDR3: CAWAGVPSETQYF
D: NA
V: TRBV30
size: many
J: TRBJ2-5
length: 13

DNA: TGTGCCACCAGTGAGACTAGCGATTTGGAGACCCAGTACTTC
CDR3: CATSETSDLETQYF
D: TRBD2
V: TRBV24-1
size: many
J: TRBJ2-5
length: 14

DNA: TGTGCCAGCAGCAGCCCGTCCCTCAGCTCCTACAATGAGCAGTTCTTC
CDR3: CASSSPSLSSYNEQFF
D: NA
V: TRBV9
size: few
J: TRBJ2-1
length: 16

DNA: TGTGCCAGCAGTTTACGGACAGCTGACTACGAGCAGTACTTC
CDR3: CASSLRTADYEQYF
D: NA
V: TRBV27
size: few
J: TRBJ2-7
length: 14

DNA: TGTGCCAGCAGTCCGCATAAGGCCCCGCCGGGAAAACTGTTTTTT
CDR3: CASSPHKAPPGKLFF
D: NA
V: TRBV27
size: NA
J: TRBJ1-4
length: 15

DNA: TGCAGTGCTAGAGGCGCCCGCGGGAGCTTCACAGATACGCAGTATTTT
CDR3: CSARGARGSFTDTQYF
D: TRBD2
V: TRBV20-1
size: many
J: TRBJ2-3
length: 16

DNA: TGTGCCTGGAGGACAGGCTTTAACACTGAAGCTTTCTTT
CDR3: CAWRTGFNTEAFF
D: NA
V: TRBV30
size: NA
J: TRBJ1-1
length: 13

DNA: TGTGCCACCAGCAGCAGGGAGGTTTACAATGAGCAGTTCTTC
CDR3: CATSSREVYNEQFF
D: NA
V: TRBV15
size: many
J: TRBJ2-1
length: 14

DNA: TGTGCCAGCAGCTCAGGACAGGAGACTTATGGCTACACCTTC
CDR3: CASSSGQETYGYTF
D: TRBD1
V: TRBV5-4
size: NA
J: TRBJ1-2
length: 14

DNA: TGTGCCAGCAGTCCGGGACAGAACACTGAAGCTTTCTTT
CDR3: CASSPGQNTEAFF
D: NA
V: TRBV12-3/TRBV12-4
size: few
J: TRBJ1-1
length: 13

DNA: TGTGCCAGCACTCATGGGGAGAATTATAACACAGATACGCAGTATTTT
CDR3: CASTHGENYNTDTQYF
D: NA
V: TRBV5-4
size: many
J: TRBJ2-3
length: 16

DNA: TGCGCCAGCAGCTTGGATGGGGGTAGTGCGTTAGAGCAGTACTTC
CDR3: CASSLDGGSALEQYF
D: NA
V: TRBV5-1
size: few
J: TRBJ2-7
length: 15

DNA: TGTGCCAGCAGCCAAGGGCAGGGGGCACAGGAGACCCAGTACTTC
CDR3: CASSQGQGAQETQYF
D: TRBD1
V: TRBV4-2
size: many
J: TRBJ2-5
length: 15

DNA: TGCAGTGCTAGAGTAGGGGGGAGCTCCTACAATGAGCAGTTCTTC
CDR3: CSARVGGSSYNEQFF
D: NA
V: TRBV20-1
size: many
J: TRBJ2-1
length: 15

DNA: TGCAGTGCTATGCGGGAGGCCAATGAGCAGTTCTTC
CDR3: CSAMREANEQFF
D: TRBD2
V: TRBV20-1
size: many
J: TRBJ2-1
length: 12

DNA: TGCAGCGTTGTACAGCACGAGCAGTACTTC
CDR3: CSVVQHEQYF
D: NA
V: TRBV29-1
size: many
J: TRBJ2-7
length: 10

DNA: TGTGCCAGCAGTGTAGTACTCTACGAGCAGTACTTC
CDR3: CASSVVLYEQYF
D: NA
V: TRBV12-3/TRBV12-4
size: few
J: TRBJ2-7
length: 12

DNA: TGTGCCAGCAGTTTGAGCGGGATCGCCTACAATGAGCAGTTCTTC
CDR3: CASSLSGIAYNEQFF
D: TRBD2
V: TRBV2
size: NA
J: TRBJ2-1
length: 15

DNA: TGTGCCATCAAGGGGGACACTGAAGCTTTCTTT
CDR3: CAIKGDTEAFF
D: NA
V: TRBV10-3
size: few
J: TRBJ1-1
length: 11

DNA: TGTGCCAGCAGCCAACCCGGGCGGCCCCAGCATTTT
CDR3: CASSQPGRPQHF
D: NA
V: TRBV3-1
size: NA
J: TRBJ1-5
length: 12

DNA: TGTGCCAGCAGTGAAGCGCAGTATCAGCCCCAGCATTTT
CDR3: CASSEAQYQPQHF
D: NA
V: TRBV2
size: NA
J: TRBJ1-5
length: 13

DNA: TGTGCCAGCAGCTTACTAAATATGTTAGCGGGTGTTGGAGACAATGAGCAGTTCTTC
CDR3: CASSLLNMLAGVGDNEQFF
D: TRBD2
V: TRBV11-2
size: NA
J: TRBJ2-1
length: 19

DNA: TGTGCCAGCAGCTTTGGGTGGTACAATGAGCAGTTCTTC
CDR3: CASSFGWYNEQFF
D: NA
V: TRBV7-9
size: many
J: TRBJ2-1
length: 13

DNA: TGTGCCAGCAGCGGGGAGACCCAGTACTTC
CDR3: CASSGETQYF
D: NA
V: TRBV3-1
size: few
J: TRBJ2-5
length: 10

DNA: TGTGCCAGCAGCTTGGGTCGCGGCGGGCAGTACTTC
CDR3: CASSLGRGGQYF
D: NA
V: TRBV13
size: NA
J: TRBJ2-7
length: 12

DNA: TGTGCCAGCAGGAAAGAACAGGGAAATGAGCAGTTCTTC
CDR3: CASRKEQGNEQFF
D: NA
V: TRBV2
size: few
J: TRBJ2-1
length: 13

DNA: TGCAGTGCTAGAGATGCAGGGGGCAGGCGGGGGACCGGGGAGCTGTTTTTT
CDR3: CSARDAGGRRGTGELFF
D: NA
V: TRBV20-1
size: many
J: TRBJ2-2
length: 17

DNA: TGTGCCAGCAGCTTAGGGGCAGGGAGCACTGAAGCTTTCTTT
CDR3: CASSLGAGSTEAFF
D: NA
V: TRBV7-6
size: NA
J: TRBJ1-1
length: 14

DNA: TGTGCCAGCAGCTTTGTGAAGGGGGGCACTGAAGCTTTCTTT
CDR3: CASSFVKGGTEAFF
D: NA
V: TRBV7-8
size: NA
J: TRBJ1-1
length: 14

DNA: TGTGCCAGCAGCTCACTGACTAGCGGTAACACCGGGGAGCTGTTTTTT
CDR3: CASSSLTSGNTGELFF
D: TRBD2
V: TRBV7-8
size: many
J: TRBJ2-2
length: 16

DNA: TGTGCCACCAGTGTCGACAGGGGCCCCGCGGGGACCCAGTACTTC
CDR3: CATSVDRGPAGTQYF
D: TRBD1
V: TRBV24-1
size: NA
J: TRBJ2-5
length: 15

DNA: TGCGCCAGCAGCTTTAGACTAGCGGGACTGCAGGAGGCCAATGAGCAGTTCTTC
CDR3: CASSFRLAGLQEANEQFF
D: TRBD2
V: TRBV5-1
size: NA
J: TRBJ2-1
length: 18

DNA: TGTGCCTGGGATCGACAGGGCGGGGATCAGCCCCAGCATTTT
CDR3: CAWDRQGGDQPQHF
D: TRBD1
V: TRBV30
size: few
J: TRBJ1-5
length: 14

DNA: TGTGCCACCGCTGGGACTAGCGGGAGGAATGAGCAGTTCTTC
CDR3: CATAGTSGRNEQFF
D: TRBD2
V: TRBV24-1
size: many
J: TRBJ2-1
length: 14

DNA: TGTGCCAGCAGTCCTAGGGGTAGCGGGAGGAGGTCGGGAGCGGCGGCAGATACGCAGTATTTT
CDR3: CASSPRGSGRRSGAAADTQYF
D: TRBD2
V: TRBV6-1
size: many
J: TRBJ2-3
length: 21

DNA: TGCGCCAGCAGCCAGTCCCGGGACCCTTCCACCGGGGAGCTGTTTTTT
CDR3: CASSQSRDPSTGELFF
D: NA
V: TRBV4-3
size: NA
J: TRBJ2-2
length: 16

DNA: TGCAGTGCTAGAGAATCGGGTCGGTTAGGTCAGCCCCAGCATTTT
CDR3: CSARESGRLGQPQHF
D: NA
V: TRBV20-1
size: NA
J: TRBJ1-5
length: 15

DNA: TGCGCCAGCAGCCATCTCCTCAGGCAGGCCAGAGAAGCAATGAAGCAGTTCTTC
CDR3: CASSHLLRQAREAMKQFF
D: NA
V: TRBV4-1
size: few
J: TRBJ2-1
length: 18

DNA: TGTGCCAGCAGTTACTTCGTTTACGAGCAGTACTTC
CDR3: CASSYFVYEQYF
D: NA
V: TRBV6-2/TRBV6-3
size: few
J: TRBJ2-7
length: 12

DNA: TGTGCTAGTGGCCGGGAGGCCCCTGGGAATGAGCAGTTCTTC
CDR3: CASGREAPGNEQFF
D: TRBD2
V: TRBV12-5
size: NA
J: TRBJ2-1
length: 14